This TCR beta chain came from a study of Graves' ophthalmopathy and Graves' hyperthyroidism. The germline V gene encodes CDR1 SNHLY and CDR2 FYNNEI. The CDR3 has 11 amino acids. Between the trimmed V and J ends, which lost 9 bases and 7 bases, there was a span of 12 bases. There are many counts of this clonotype. The antigen is unknown. Study-level results: In blood appeared most of the expanded thyroid clonotypes whose frequency exceeded 0.001. Built on 13 signatures, a model told ophthalmopathy apart from stable hyperthyroidism with over 85% sensitivity and 80% to 82% specificity.

RNA transcripts served as template for amplifying TCR beta CDR3 sequences. Amplification began with first-round RT-PCR using HTBI primers, then second-round multiplex PCR was performed. In TCRdb, the multiplex PCR reads were re-called with MiXCR into one record per CDR3 protein. The table includes a few hundred thousand distinct CDR3 sequences, approximately 18% detected once. The receptor was derived from an adult woman with stable Graves' hyperthyroidism. The chain combines TRBV2 with TRBJ1-2; D gene uncertain. The specimen sequenced was peripheral blood. CDR3 amino acids: CARLVAFGYTF. CDR3 DNA sequence: TGTGCCAGGCTTGTAGCCTTTGGCTACACCTTC.